The 8 T cell receptor beta chains below come from one sample, sequenced in a study of CD8 T cells in Susac syndrome. Random hexamers primed reverse transcription of about 0.45 to 1 ug RNA. TCRdb independently ran MiXCR on the immunoSEQ multiplex PCR reads; one entry per CDR3 protein. The sample lists 150,000 to 200,000 distinct CDR3 sequences, around 94% occurring once. The sample was CD4+ T cells from PBMCs. These receptors were taken from a human donor in good health.

This chain uses TRBV27 with TRBJ2-5; the D gene could be TRBD1 or TRBD2 (5 bases each). CDR3 length: 15 amino acids. Germline values: CDR1 MNHEY, CDR2 SMNVEV (reference sequence). V was pared by 2 bases and J by 0 bases, with 10 bases between. The CDR3 region is CASSLAGTYQETQYF. The CDR3, as DNA: TGTGCCAGCAGTTTAGCCGGGACGTACCAAGAGACCCAGTACTTC.

The genes are TRBV20-1 and TRBJ2-5, with 9 bases lining up with TRBD1. The CDR3 has 15 residues. Per the germline V gene, CDR1 is DFQATT and CDR2 is SNEGSKA (reference sequence). V dropped 2 bases and J dropped 5; count of bases not matched to a gene: 9. Here the CDR3 reads CSARSVGTGYETQYF. The CDR3 DNA follows: TGCAGTGCTAGAAGTGTCGGGACAGGGTATGAGACCCAGTACTTC.

J is TRBJ2-7 and V is TRBV7-2; D could derive from TRBD1 or TRBD2 (5 bases each). This CDR3 comprises 15 residues. In germline, CDR1 is SGHTA, CDR2 FQGNSA. Trimming removed 5 bases at V and 1 base at J, with 15 bases between. The DNA of the CDR3 is TGTGCCAGCAGCCCCTCCGGGACCCAGTCCTACGAGCAGTACTTC. It translates to CASSPSGTQSYEQYF.

The chain uses TRBV7-8 and TRBJ2-7, with D maybe TRBD1 (6 bases). Germline-derived CDR1 and CDR2 are SGHVS and FQNEAQ. V shed 5 bases and J shed 7 bases, with 24 bases lying between them. The CDR3 is 16 residues long. In DNA form, the CDR3 reads TGTGCCAGCAGCCCATCGCGGGCAGGGGCGAAGGGAGAGCAGTACTTC. This translates into CASSPSRAGAKGEQYF.

In the case of this clonotype: This may be a read error: a much more frequent sequence differs by one nucleotide. The chain carries TRBV7-2 and TRBJ2-7; unclear D gene. The CDR3 spans 11 residues. CDR1 and CDR2 (germline): SGHTA, FQGNSA. The CDR3 loop reads CASSLAYKQYF. DNA of the CDR3: TGTGCCAGCAGCTTAGCCTACAAGCAGTACTTC.

The gene calls are TRBV9 and TRBJ2-5, with 15 bases that match TRBD2. The CDR3 covers 18 residues. Germline values: CDR1 SGDLS, CDR2 YYNGEE. Trimming at V came to 3 bases and at J to 0 bases, leaving 6 bases not matched to a gene. DNA for the CDR3: TGTGCCAGCAGCGAGGGACTAGCGGGGGGACTGTACCAAGAGACCCAGTACTTC. It is translated as CASSEGLAGGLYQETQYF.

This clonotype was seen more than once but under ten times. The chain joins TRBV29-1 to TRBJ2-5; 12 bases match TRBD1. V lost 6 bases and J lost 4; bases outside the gene matches: 6. Per the germline V gene, CDR1 is SQVTM and CDR2 is ANQGSEA. The CDR3 contains 14 residues. CDR3: CSVAGTGGRETQYF. The CDR3 nucleotides read TGCAGCGTCGCCGGGACAGGGGGCCGAGAGACCCAGTACTTC.

CDR3 sequence reads: CASSRTTGGAYNEQFF. CDR3 nucleotides: TGTGCCAGCAGCCGTACTACAGGGGGCGCCTACAATGAGCAGTTCTTC. The rearrangement links TRBV3-1 to TRBJ2-1; 9 nucleotides line up with TRBD1. This CDR3 has 16 amino acids. Trimming cost V 4 bases and J 2 bases; bases outside gene matches: 6. Germline-derived CDR1 and CDR2 are LGHDT and YNNKEL (reference sequence).